Listed here are 20 T cell receptor beta chains from one sample, sequenced in a study of cytomegalovirus exposure and HLA in healthy donors. 13 Jbeta primers and 60 Vbeta primers were used for the PCR. Assay used: immunoSEQ multiplex PCR; TCRdb lists only in-frame clones, some missing. Reported are around 44,000 clones; the ten largest clones contain about 6.1%. The source material was PBMCs. These receptor sequences come from a male donor in good health and CMV-seropositive.

The genes are TRBV7-8 and TRBJ2-2, with D tentatively TRBD2 (6 bases). Germline V CDR1 and CDR2: SGHVS, FQNEAQ. The ends were cut back, 5 bases at V and 6 bases at J, with 13 bases in the middle. This CDR3 comprises 14 residues. The CDR3 loop is CASSTGLVSGELFF. CDR3 nucleotide sequence: TGTGCCAGCAGCACGGGACTTGTCTCCGGGGAGCTGTTTTTT.

The rearrangement joins TRBV7-3 to TRBJ1-1; D is ambiguous. V was clipped by 3 bases and J by 2 bases, with 7 bases between them. The CDR3 is 13 amino acids. Germline values: CDR1 SGHTA, CDR2 FQGTGA. CDR3 in amino acids: CASSLAGNTEAFF. For the CDR3, the DNA is TGTGCCAGCAGCTTGGCGGGAAACACTGAAGCTTTCTTT.

The chain carries TRBV7-3 and TRBJ2-3, with D maybe TRBD2 (5 bases). Germline assignment: CDR1 SGHTA and CDR2 FQGTGA. This CDR3 has 12 amino acids. V dropped 5 bases and J dropped 4 bases, with 7 bases sitting between them. For the CDR3, the DNA is TGTGCCAGCAGCCGGGGTTCAGATACGCAGTATTTT. Protein: CASSRGSDTQYF. The full variable domain, rest sourced from reference TRBV7-3 and TRBJ2-3, is GAGVSQTPSNKVTEKGKYVELRCDPISGHTALYWYRQSLGQGPEFLIYFQGTGAADDSGLPNDRFFAVRPEGSVSTLKIQRTERGDSAVYLCASSRGSDTQYFGPGTRLTVL.

This chain uses TRBV28 with TRBJ2-5; possibly TRBD1 for D (6 bases). The J call may be incorrect, as the DNA end agrees better with TRBJ2-7. The CDR3 sequence is 15 residues long. Germline assignment: CDR1 MDHEN and CDR2 SYDVKM. The CDR3 region is CASSPRTGISHEQYF. CDR3 DNA: TGTGCCAGCAGTCCCCGTACAGGGATTTCCCACGAGCAGTACTTC.

The CDR3 sequence: CASSLVGGLNTEAFF. CDR3 in DNA: TGTGCCAGCAGCTTAGTGGGGGGGTTGAACACTGAAGCTTTCTTT. This rearrangement joins TRBV7-2 to TRBJ1-1; TRBD1 might be the D (5 bases). Germline CDR1 reads SGHTA; CDR2 reads FQGNSA. V was shortened by 1 base and J by 0 bases, with 9 bases between the two germline ends. The CDR3 length is 15 residues. The whole variable domain, filled in from reference TRBV7-2 and TRBJ1-1, reads GAGVSQSPSNKVTEKGKDVELRCDPISGHTALYWYRQSLGQGLEFLIYFQGNSAPDKSGLPSDRFSAERTGGSVSTLTIQRTQQEDSAVYLCASSLVGGLNTEAFFGQGTRLTVV.

This chain uses TRBV19 with TRBJ2-5, with 10 positions matching TRBD1. CDR3 length: 16 residues. Germline-derived CDR1 and CDR2 are LNHDA and SQIVND (reference sequence). V lost 4 bases to trimming and J lost 3 bases; unmatched junction nucleotides: 8. CDR3 sequence reads: CASSTRTGGYEETQYF. CDR3 in DNA: TGTGCCAGTAGTACCAGGACAGGGGGATATGAAGAGACCCAGTACTTC.

The chain uses TRBV5-4 and TRBJ2-7, with no clear D. The V gene's germline CDR1 is SGHNT and CDR2 YYREEE (reference sequence). V lost 3 bases and J lost 4, with 5 bases in between. There are 11 residues in the CDR3. The DNA for the CDR3 is TGTGCCAGCAGCTCTTTATACGAGCAGTACTTC. It codes for CASSSLYEQYF.

This chain links TRBV7-3 with TRBJ2-2; 12 positions agree with TRBD2. V dropped 3 bases and J dropped 6; count of bases not matched to a gene: 5. Germline V gives CDR1 SGHTA, CDR2 FQGTGA. The CDR3 sequence is 16 residues long. The chain's CDR3 is CASSFILAGGPGELFF. The CDR3 DNA sequence: TGTGCCAGCAGCTTCATCCTAGCGGGGGGGCCCGGGGAGCTGTTTTTT.

This chain links TRBV29-1 with TRBJ2-7; D may be TRBD2 (6 bases). Trimming cost V 6 bases and J 6 bases, with 15 bases left between them. There are 12 residues in the CDR3. CDR1 and CDR2 (germline): SQVTM, ANQGSEA. The CDR3 loop is CSVGLSGLEQYF. The CDR3 DNA sequence: TGCAGCGTCGGACTGAGCGGGCTCGAGCAGTACTTC.

The DNA for the CDR3 is TGCAGCGTTGAAAAGGGGGACGGCACTGAAGCTTTCTTT. It is translated as CSVEKGDGTEAFF. J is TRBJ1-1 and V is TRBV29-1, with a possible D match to TRBD1 (6 bases). Trimming left V 2 bases short and J 4 bases short, with 11 bases between. Germline CDR1 SQVTM, CDR2 ANQGSEA. The CDR3 sequence is 13 residues long.

This chain connects TRBV5-1 to TRBJ2-7; 9 bases are a match to TRBD1. This CDR3 spans 15 amino acids. Germline lookup yields CDR1 SGHRS and CDR2 YFSETQ. V shed 3 bases and J 5 bases; nucleotides not matched to a gene: 9. CDR3 nucleotide sequence: TGCGCCAGCAGCTGGGGGACAGGGAGGTTGGACGAGCAGTACTTC. It translates to CASSWGTGRLDEQYF.

This rearrangement joins TRBV18 to TRBJ1-3; 8 nucleotides line up with TRBD1. V gave up 6 bases and J gave up 7 bases; unmatched junction bases: 14. This CDR3 contains 16 residues. Germline loops: CDR1 KGHSH, CDR2 LQKENI. In DNA form, the CDR3 reads TGTGCCAGCTCGCCCAACCCGACAGGGGACGGGAACACCATATATTTT. Translation: CASSPNPTGDGNTIYF.

The chain uses TRBV28 and TRBJ2-6; D ambiguous. Germline lookup yields CDR1 MDHEN and CDR2 SYDVKM. The CDR3 covers 13 residues. Trimming took 5 bases from V and 4 from J, leaving 6 bases between them. This chain's CDR3 is CASSPYGANVLTF. The CDR3 bases are TGTGCCAGCAGTCCCTACGGGGCCAACGTCCTGACTTTC.

Turning to this clone: The sample contains more than one DNA sequence encoding this CDR3. Written as DNA, the CDR3 is TGCGCCAGCAGCCCCCGACTAGCGGGGACAGATACGCAGTATTTT. The encoded protein is CASSPRLAGTDTQYF. The chain employs TRBV4-3 and TRBJ2-3; 11 bases align to TRBD2. The length of the CDR3 is 15 residues. Germline loops: CDR1 LGHNA, CDR2 YSLEER. The junction had 3 bases not matched to a gene; V was cut back by 4 bases and J by 3 bases.

Comments on this clone: The same CDR3 arises from other DNA sequences in this sample as well. This sequence joins TRBV18 and TRBJ1-1; 7 bases align to TRBD1. Germline assignment: CDR1 KGHSH and CDR2 LQKENI. CDR3 size: 17 residues. V was pared by 6 bases and J by 0 bases, with 13 bases of the junction left unmatched. The CDR3 bases are TGTGCCAGCTCGCCAGATACTTGGACAGGAGTGAACACTGAAGCTTTCTTT. Translating it yields CASSPDTWTGVNTEAFF.

This chain uses TRBV7-8 with TRBJ2-3; 9 nucleotides line up with TRBD1. The CDR3 spans 17 residues. Germline CDR1 and CDR2: SGHVS and FQNEAQ. V was pared by 5 bases and J by 6 bases, with 15 bases of the junction left unmatched. This CDR3 reads CASSPARQGGRVDTQYF. CDR3 nucleotide sequence: TGTGCCAGCAGCCCGGCAAGACAGGGGGGACGGGTGGATACGCAGTATTTT.

The chain couples TRBV30 to TRBJ2-7; 10 nucleotides match TRBD2. The CDR3 totals 17 residues. Losses at the gene ends were 4 bases for V and 1 base for J; bases not matched to a gene: 13. Germline assignment: CDR1 GTSNPN and CDR2 SVGIG (reference sequence). As DNA, the CDR3 is TGTGCCTGGAACCCAGGGCGGACTAGCGGCGTTTCCTACGAGCAGTACTTC. Protein sequence: CAWNPGRTSGVSYEQYF. The full variable domain, with the rest looked up from reference TRBV30 and TRBJ2-7, is SQTIHQWPATLVQPVGSPLSLECTVEGTSNPNLYWYRQAAGRGLQLLFYSVGIGQISSEVPQNLSASRPQDRQFILSSKKLLLSDSGFYLCAWNPGRTSGVSYEQYFGPGTRLTVT.

The V and J genes are TRBV29-1 and TRBJ1-2; TRBD1 matches 7 bases. CDR1 SQVTM and CDR2 ANQGSEA come from the germline V gene. V was clipped by 7 bases and J by 7 bases; unmatched bases: 15. The CDR3 contains 14 residues. The CDR3: CSDLISTGLGGYTF. DNA for the CDR3: TGCAGCGATCTAATATCGACAGGGCTAGGTGGCTACACCTTC.

The chain employs TRBV27 and TRBJ2-1; possibly TRBD1 for D (5 bases). Trimming shortened V by 2 bases and J by 13 bases, and 15 bases separated the two germline ends. Germline V gene lookup returns CDR1 MNHEY and CDR2 SMNVEV (reference sequence). There are 13 residues in the CDR3. The CDR3 sequence is CASSLRAAGFQFF. The CDR3 bases are TGTGCCAGCAGTTTAAGGGCGGCAGGGTTCCAGTTCTTC.

This chain links TRBV9 with TRBJ2-1; the match to TRBD2 covers 13 bases. The J segment lost 10 bases and the V segment lost 4 bases, leaving 8 bases of the junction unmatched. Germline loops: CDR1 SGDLS, CDR2 YYNGEE. CDR3 length equals 15 residues. CDR3 in DNA: TGTGCCAGCAGCCTCGGACTAGCGGGGGTTGGGGAGCAGTTCTTC. This codes for CASSLGLAGVGEQFF. Using reference TRBV9 and TRBJ2-1 for the parts outside the CDR3, the full variable domain is DSGVTQTPKHLITATGQRVTLRCSPRSGDLSVYWYQQSLDQGLQFLIQYYNGEERAKGNILERFSAQQFPDLHSELNLSSLELGDSALYFCASSLGLAGVGEQFFGPGTRLTVL.